This entry lists 30 T cell receptor beta chains sequenced from one sample in a study of blood T cell repertoires in COVID-19. The protocol was immunoSEQ multiplex PCR, while the TCRdb copy is restricted to in-frame clones and leaves out a portion. Here the sample spans roughly 170,000 clones, more than 75% being singletons. Sequencing input: PBMCs or T cells enriched from blood (not recorded which). The receptors shown here come from a woman aged 45-59 years who had recovered from COVID-19.

As for this clone: Other nucleotide sequences in the sample specify the same CDR3. The chain joins TRBV19 to TRBJ1-5; 7 bases map to TRBD1. After removal of 5 bases from V and 3 bases from J, the junction contained 1 base not matched to a gene. The germline CDR1 and CDR2 sequences are LNHDA and SQIVND (reference sequence). This CDR3 comprises 13 residues. For the CDR3, the DNA is TGTGCCAGTAGTGACAGGGTCAATCAGCCCCAGCATTTT. It specifies CASSDRVNQPQHF.

This clone was picked up one time. The V gene is TRBV9, the J gene TRBJ1-3; TRBD1 matches 11 bases. CDR1 is SGDLS and CDR2 is YYNGEE in the germline V gene. The CDR3 runs to 16 residues. Trimming removed 3 bases from V and 4 bases from J; junction bases left unmatched: 6. The CDR3 DNA sequence: TGTGCCAGCAGCGCGCGGGACAGGGGGTCAGGAAACACCATATATTTT. Its translation is CASSARDRGSGNTIYF.

The CDR3 loop is CASRRTGDTYTEAFF. The CDR3 nucleotides read TGCGCCAGCAGGAGGACAGGGGATACCTACACTGAAGCTTTCTTT. The chain couples TRBV10-1 to TRBJ1-1; 9 positions agree with TRBD1. Per germline, CDR1 WNHNN and CDR2 SYGVQD (reference sequence). Losses at the gene ends were 6 bases for V and 3 bases for J; bases not matched to a gene: 8. The CDR3 consists of 15 residues.

Turning to this clone: One end of the junction fails to match germline, which may point to a read error. This chain joins TRBV30 and TRBJ2-7; D might be TRBD2 (5 bases). The CDR3 totals 12 residues. CDR1 GTSNPN and CDR2 SVGIG come from the germline V gene (reference sequence). As DNA, the CDR3 is TGTGCCTGGAACGGAGGAACCTACGTGCAGTACTTC. Residues: CAWNGGTYVQYF.

This clone was seen only a few times. The V gene is TRBV5-6, the J gene TRBJ2-5; 11 nucleotides align to TRBD2. The CDR3 has 15 residues. In germline, CDR1 is SGHDT, CDR2 YYEEEE. Unmatched junction bases numbered 7, after V lost 4 bases and J lost 5 bases. CDR3 DNA sequence: TGTGCCAGCAGCAGGGTGGTAGCGGGAGGGGAGACCCAGTACTTC. This encodes CASSRVVAGGETQYF. Together with reference TRBV5-6 and TRBJ2-5, the CDR3 gives the full variable domain: DAGVTQSPTHLIKTRGQQVTLRCSPKSGHDTVSWYQQALGQGPQFIFQYYEEEERQRGNFPDRFSGHQFPNYSSELNVNALLLGDSALYLCASSRVVAGGETQYFGPGTRLLVL.

The V and J genes are TRBV18 and TRBJ1-2; tentatively, D is TRBD1 (5 bases). The V end was cut by 0 bases, the J end by 3 bases, with 8 bases between. The CDR3 sequence is 14 residues long. The germline V gene has CDR1 KGHSH and CDR2 LQKENI. The CDR3 protein is CASSPPGTDYGYTF. The CDR3 bases are TGTGCCAGCTCACCACCCGGGACTGACTATGGCTACACCTTC.

The gene calls are TRBV3-1 (or the pseudogene TRBV3-2) and TRBJ2-5; weak D call: TRBD1 (6 bases). CDR3 length equals 17 residues. Germline V gives CDR1 LGHDT, CDR2 YNNKEL (reference sequence). The V end was cut by 1 base, the J end by 5 bases, with 20 bases between. The CDR3 sequence is CASSQVKGQTFGETQYF. The CDR3 DNA reads as TGTGCCAGCAGCCAAGTGAAAGGACAGACCTTCGGGGAGACCCAGTACTTC.

The chain carries TRBV6-5 and TRBJ2-2; TRBD1 aligns across 8 bases. V trimming: 4 bases; J trimming: 5 bases; junction bases outside the gene matches: 6. The germline V gene has CDR1 MNHEY and CDR2 SVGAGI. This CDR3 has 15 amino acids. DNA for the CDR3: TGTGCCAGCAGTTTTATGCAGGGGGCTACCGGGGAGCTGTTTTTT. It specifies CASSFMQGATGELFF.

The chain joins TRBV28 to TRBJ2-6; the D gene is possibly TRBD1 (6 bases). V was pared by 6 bases and J by 0 bases, with 12 bases between. The V gene's germline CDR1 is MDHEN and CDR2 SYDVKM. The CDR3 extends over 16 amino acids. The CDR3 reads CASRKGQTSGANVLTF. Written as DNA, the CDR3 is TGTGCCAGCAGAAAGGGACAAACCTCTGGGGCCAACGTCCTGACTTTC.

This clone has just one count. The chain links TRBV4-2 to TRBJ2-1; 8 positions match TRBD2. The CDR3 totals 16 residues. Germline assignment: CDR1 LGHNA and CDR2 YNFKEQ. Trimming at V came to 0 bases and at J to 5 bases, leaving 6 bases not matched to a gene. DNA for the CDR3: TGTGCCAGCAGCCAAGATCCGGGAGGGGGGCACAATGAGCAGTTCTTC. It translates to CASSQDPGGGHNEQFF.

The rearrangement links TRBV11-2 to TRBJ2-1, with D possibly being TRBD2 (6 bases). Germline CDR1 reads SGHAT; CDR2 reads FQNNGV. V lost 3 bases to trimming and J lost 6 bases, with 15 bases between them. This CDR3 region has 15 residues. The CDR3 nucleotides read TGTGCCAGCAGCTTTGTGCGGGACCCCCCCAATGAGCAGTTCTTC. Its translation is CASSFVRDPPNEQFF.

The chain joins TRBV28 to TRBJ1-5, with 7 bases aligning to TRBD1. J lost 7 bases, V lost 2 bases, and 5 bases had no gene match. The CDR3 has 14 amino acids. Germline V lookup: CDR1 MDHEN, CDR2 SYDVKM. The DNA of the CDR3 is TGTGCCAGCAGTTTAGGGTCAGGGGGACAGCCCCAGCATTTT. It is translated as CASSLGSGGQPQHF.

This clone appeared a single time. The chain has TRBV6-5 and TRBJ1-1, with 7 bases matching TRBD1. Per the germline V gene, CDR1 is MNHEY and CDR2 is SVGAGI. J lost 1 base, V lost 5 bases, and 4 bases had no gene match. The CDR3 extends over 14 amino acids. The CDR3 spells CASSKRTGNTEAFF. CDR3 in DNA: TGTGCCAGCAGTAAACGGACAGGGAACACTGAAGCTTTCTTT.

The chain carries TRBV7-2 and TRBJ1-4; D is unresolved. The germline V gene has CDR1 SGHTA and CDR2 FQGNSA. V was pared by 5 bases and J by 13 bases, with 14 bases between. The CDR3 runs 12 residues. The CDR3: CASSVPGRILFF. Written as DNA, the CDR3 is TGTGCCAGCAGCGTCCCGGGGAGAATACTGTTTTTT.

The chain couples TRBV7-2 to TRBJ2-1; TRBD2 might be the D (6 bases). CDR1 is SGHTA and CDR2 is FQGNSA in the germline V gene. The length of the CDR3 is 14 residues. The V end lost 0 bases, the J end lost 8 bases, and 11 bases lay between the germline ends. The CDR3 DNA is TGTGCCAGCAGCTTAGCGGGAGGATTGGATGAGCAGTTCTTC. It codes for CASSLAGGLDEQFF.

As concerns this clone: Distinct nucleotide sequences in the sample also encode this CDR3. For the CDR3, the DNA is TGTGCCAGCAGCGGAGCGAATGAGCAGTTCTTC. Its translation: CASSGANEQFF. The chain recombines TRBV9 with TRBJ2-1; D unclear. This CDR3 spans 11 amino acids. V was trimmed by 3 bases and J by 7 bases, leaving 5 bases between them. Germline CDR1 is SGDLS and CDR2 is YYNGEE.

This rearrangement joins TRBV27 to TRBJ1-1; possible D gene TRBD1, 6 bases. V lost 2 bases and J lost 4, with 8 bases in between. Germline V gene sequence: CDR1 MNHEY, CDR2 SMNVEV (reference sequence). The CDR3 spans 13 residues. The CDR3 protein is CASSLNRVTEAFF. CDR3 DNA sequence: TGTGCCAGCAGTTTAAACAGGGTCACTGAAGCTTTCTTT.

The chain joins TRBV28 to TRBJ1-6; 8 positions agree with TRBD1. V lost 10 bases and J lost 10; bases outside the gene matches: 12. Germline CDR1 MDHEN, CDR2 SYDVKM. There are 14 residues in the CDR3. CDR3 region: CATTETGEQSPLHF. Here the CDR3 DNA reads TGTGCCACTACCGAGACAGGGGAGCAATCACCCCTCCACTTT.

The V call is TRBV20-1, the J call TRBJ2-7; D possibly corresponds to TRBD2 (6 bases). Germline V gives CDR1 DFQATT, CDR2 SNEGSKA (reference sequence). The length of the CDR3 is 11 residues. Trimming stripped 6 bases from V and 6 bases from J, with 12 bases between. The CDR3 loop reads CSAGGALEQYF. In DNA form, the CDR3 reads TGCAGTGCGGGCGGGGCCCTCGAGCAGTACTTC.

This chain links TRBV7-2 with TRBJ2-7, with TRBD2 as a possible D gene (5 bases). CDR3 length: 15 amino acids. CDR1 SGHTA and CDR2 FQGNSA come from the germline V gene. V gave up 1 base and J gave up 3 bases, with 13 bases separating them. The CDR3 DNA follows: TGTGCCAGCAGCTTAGTAGGGAGTGAAGGCTACGAGCAGTACTTC. It yields the protein CASSLVGSEGYEQYF.

The J gene is TRBJ1-5, the V gene TRBV10-3, with TRBD1 matching 7 bases. The V segment lost 0 bases and the J segment 2 bases; nucleotides outside the gene matches: 7. Germline CDR1 ENHRY, CDR2 SYGVKD. There are 17 residues in the CDR3. The CDR3 DNA reads as TGTGCCATCAGTGAGTCTACGCAGGGGGTTGGCAATCAGCCCCAGCATTTT. This codes for CAISESTQGVGNQPQHF.

The CDR3 spells CASSSGQYNSPLHF. CDR3 sequence (DNA): TGTGCCAGCAGTTCCGGACAGTATAATTCACCCCTCCACTTT. V and J are TRBV27 and TRBJ1-6; D is possibly TRBD1 (6 bases). CDR3 length: 14 amino acids. Germline V CDR1 and CDR2: MNHEY, SMNVEV (reference sequence). Trimming removed 4 bases at V and 4 bases at J, with 8 bases between.

The chain recombines TRBV7-2 with TRBJ1-2, with no clear D. Trimming left V 4 bases short and J 8 bases short, with 17 bases between. Germline V lookup: CDR1 SGHTA, CDR2 FQGNSA. This CDR3 contains 14 residues. CDR3 loop: CASSSIPPLQGYTF. DNA of the CDR3: TGTGCCAGCAGCTCTATCCCCCCCCTCCAAGGCTACACCTTC.

The chain's CDR3 is CASSEARVLFTDTQYF. DNA for the CDR3: TGTGCCAGCAGTGAGGCGAGGGTCCTCTTCACAGATACGCAGTATTTT. The rearrangement uses TRBV2 and TRBJ2-3; TRBD2 might be the D (5 bases). Germline loops: CDR1 SNHLY, CDR2 FYNNEI. The CDR3 extends over 16 amino acids. V was clipped by 3 bases and J by 2 bases, with 15 bases between them. The whole variable domain, filled in from reference TRBV2 and TRBJ2-3, reads EPEVTQTPSHQVTQMGQEVILRCVPISNHLYFYWYRQILGQKVEFLVSFYNNEISEKSEIFDDQFSVERPDGSNFTLKIRSTKLEDSAMYFCASSEARVLFTDTQYFGPGTRLTVL.

The gene calls are TRBV11-2 and TRBJ1-6; 7 positions agree with TRBD1. J lost 3 bases, V lost 5 bases, and 1 base had no gene match. CDR1 and CDR2 (germline): SGHAT, FQNNGV. The CDR3 length is 14 residues. The DNA of the CDR3 is TGTGCCAGCAGCCGGGACAGCTATAATTCACCCCTCCACTTT. This encodes CASSRDSYNSPLHF. The full variable domain, completed using reference TRBV11-2 and TRBJ1-6, is EAGVAQSPRYKIIEKRQSVAFWCNPISGHATLYWYQQILGQGPKLLIQFQNNGVVDDSQLPKDRFSAERLKGVDSTLKIQPAKLEDSAVYLCASSRDSYNSPLHFGNGTRLTVT.

This rearrangement joins TRBV5-1 to TRBJ1-4, with D unclear. The ends were cut back, 4 bases at V and 0 bases at J, with 10 bases in the middle. Germline loops: CDR1 SGHRS, CDR2 YFSETQ. The CDR3 contains 15 residues. CDR3 nucleotides: TGCGCCAGCAGCCCGACACTGGCAACTAATGAAAAACTGTTTTTT. As protein: CASSPTLATNEKLFF.

The chain is built from TRBV5-1 and TRBJ2-6; 8 nucleotides agree with TRBD2. Germline lookup yields CDR1 SGHRS and CDR2 YFSETQ. V gave up 0 bases and J gave up 0 bases; unmatched junction bases: 5. This CDR3 spans 18 amino acids. The CDR3 DNA reads TGCGCCAGCAGCTTGGTCCCTAGCGGGTCCTCTGGGGCCAACGTCCTGACTTTC. This codes for CASSLVPSGSSGANVLTF.

The chain is built from TRBV24-1 and TRBJ2-1, with 11 nucleotides matching TRBD2. CDR1 and CDR2 from the germline V gene are KGHDR and SFDVKD. The CDR3 consists of 16 residues. J lost 7 bases, V lost 4 bases, and 8 bases had no gene match. DNA for the CDR3: TGTGCCACCAGTGACCCGGTAGCGGGAGGGTCGAATGAGCAGTTCTTC. Its translation: CATSDPVAGGSNEQFF.

This chain joins TRBV2 and TRBJ1-2; D call uncertain. This CDR3 comprises 14 residues. Germline CDR1 is SNHLY and CDR2 is FYNNEI. V was shortened by 2 bases and J by 4 bases, with 11 bases between the two germline ends. CDR3 DNA: TGTGCCAGCAGTGAATCTCCAGGCCCCTATGGCTACACCTTC. Its translation: CASSESPGPYGYTF. The variable domain in full, completed from reference TRBV2 and TRBJ1-2, reads EPEVTQTPSHQVTQMGQEVILRCVPISNHLYFYWYRQILGQKVEFLVSFYNNEISEKSEIFDDQFSVERPDGSNFTLKIRSTKLEDSAMYFCASSESPGPYGYTFGSGTRLTVV.

The chain recombines TRBV19 with TRBJ2-6, with D unresolved. Germline-derived CDR1 and CDR2 are LNHDA and SQIVND (reference sequence). The CDR3 is made up of 13 amino acids. The V end lost 5 bases, the J end lost 2 bases, and 4 bases lay between the germline ends. The CDR3 spells CASSVTGANVLTF. DNA of the CDR3: TGTGCCAGTAGTGTCACTGGGGCCAACGTCCTGACTTTC. The complete variable domain, with remaining parts taken from reference TRBV19 and TRBJ2-6, reads DGGITQSPKYLFRKEGQNVTLSCEQNLNHDAMYWYRQDPGQGLRLIYYSQIVNDFQKGDIAEGYSVSREKKESFPLTVTSAQKNPTAFYLCASSVTGANVLTFGAGSRLTVL.